This T cell receptor (beta chain) was retrieved from a study of tumor-infiltrating lymphocytes in primary liver carcinoma. Co-extraction of RNA and DNA was performed on about 19-31 mg of unsorted bulk tissue. To note about this clonotype: This may be a read error, as it is one base from a much larger clone.

Per the germline V gene, CDR1 is SGHRS and CDR2 is YFSETQ. Trimming left V 4 bases short and J 2 bases short, with 12 bases between. This CDR3 is built from 15 residues. A primer matching the constant region was used to make TCR beta cDNA from 500 ng of total RNA. Three rounds of nested multiplex PCR with slightly modified ARM-PCR produced TCR beta libraries. PCR rounds one and two used TRBV1-TRBV30 forward primers with a C-beta reverse primer for about 9 cycles each. TCRdb re-called the multiplex PCR reads through MiXCR, storing one row per CDR3 protein. The sample shows about 190,000 distinct CDR3 sequences, around four fifths of them seen only once.

The sample consisted of tumor tissue from primary liver carcinoma. The receptor comes from a man in his forties with primary liver carcinoma and hepatitis B virus infection. The chain recombines TRBV5-1 with TRBJ2-2; D gene unclear. The CDR3 DNA is TGCGCCAGCAGCAGCGCGCGACGAAACACCGGGGAGCTGTTTTTT. Residues: CASSSARRNTGELFF.